This record looks at one TCR beta chain sequence and its context. It has no known antigen specificity. Within one base of it there is no much larger clone, and no base qualities were kept. These data originate in a study of control samples from healthy donors and cancer patients (dated by TCRdb to between 2020 and 2021). Via the germline V gene (reference sequence), CDR1 is SGHNT and CDR2 YYREEE. Trimmed from V: 4 bases; trimmed from J: 6 bases; junction bases lacking a gene match: 9. Taken from cysteine to phenylalanine, the CDR3 has 17 residues. Only CDR3 DNA is held: 51 bases, read in frame from base 1. The protocol used for the library was the immunoSEQ multiplex PCR assay. Imported from immuneACCESS, the table was reduced by TCRdb to in-frame sequences with V and J called. These copies leave out some clones; in studies compared against another copy, an unresolved V gene accounts for under half, and the cause of the remainder is not known. The sample yields roughly 130,000 clones; 85% to 95% were counted once. The top ten constitute 3.6% of the sample.

The sequence joins TRBV5-4 to TRBJ2-2, with 13 middle bases fitting TRBD2. Input material: blood. This clonotype was obtained from a man aged 25-45 years in good health. DNA sequence: TGTGCCAGCAGCGCGATGACTAGCGGGGGGAGGTCCGGGGAGCTGTTTTTT. This encodes CASSAMTSGGRSGELFF.